This record concerns one T cell receptor beta chain sequence. Its antigen is not yet known. No base qualities exist here, and no much larger clone lies one base off it. For this chain, trimming is 3 bases at the V end and 1 base at the J end, and the number of junction bases without a gene match is 0. From its cysteine to its phenylalanine, the CDR3 spans 14 amino acids. Only the CDR3 region is kept as DNA, spanning 42 bases read in frame from base 1. CDR1 and CDR2 are drawn from the germline V gene (reference sequence): SGHNT, YYREEE. These data belong to a study of T cell responses to AZD1222 COVID-19 vaccine (dated by TCRdb to the early 2020s). With respect to the entire study: Because spike-specific TCR depth and breadth did not differ between the two schedules, AZD1222 recipients who got a second dose at roughly 4 weeks were pooled with those who got a second dose at roughly 12 weeks. TCR sequencing covered approximately 230 trial participants: 200 to 210 given two doses of AZD1222 and 26 given two doses of MenACWY control vaccine. Trial participants were enrolled into age subgroups of 18-55, 56-69 and 70-plus years, which contained around 150, 28 and 57 TCR-sequenced participants, respectively. Broad study findings and their caveats: Epitopes outside the regions mutated in the B.1.351 and B.1.1.7 variants were reportedly recognized by nearly half of the unique spike-specific TCRs. Conclusions about previously exposed vaccinees are limited, since just 5 to 7 AZD1222 recipients were seropositive for SARS-CoV-2 at baseline. Most participants were white British and females outnumbered males, and the authors suggested that clonal diversity may have been underestimated. Vaccine-associated CD4 TCRs spanned the whole spike protein, with dominant responses in regions 160-218 and 743-854. No day 14 peak-response samples were available, so repertoires were characterized only after the peak T cell response. Spike-specific TCR breadth and depth rose significantly after two AZD1222 doses compared with day 0 and with MenACWY recipients. In the small 56-69-year group, the increase in depth fell short of significance, most likely because of low power.

The time point label for this specimen denotes: baseline before first vaccination. The vaccinee samples were drawn from two UK trials, COV001 and COV002, one of which was a single-blind randomized controlled phase 2/3 trial testing AZD1222 (ChAdOx1 nCoV-19) in healthy adults. Trial participant PBMC samples were collected at day 0 and day 28 after the second dose for TCRbeta chain sequencing. The CDR3 regions of human TCRbeta chains were subjected to immunosequencing. In the source study's methods: TCRs in the repertoires were compared against a reference library of SARS-CoV-2-specific TCRs that had been generated with the MIRA antigen-specificity platform. Breadth meant the fraction of unique TCRs that were SARS-CoV-2-associated, whereas depth meant the fraction of total T cells that were SARS-CoV-2-associated. Using the MIRA data, every spike-specific TCR was mapped to the spike region that the TCR reacted to and assigned to either a CD4 or a CD8 class. Log10-transformed breadth and depth values were compared by one-way ANOVA with Sidak's multiple comparisons tests. TCRdb obtained this table from immuneACCESS and retained in-frame rearrangements with V and J assigned. These tables miss some clones; where compared with another copy, unresolved V genes account for less than half of the shortfall, and the remainder is unexplained. V and J calls and clone size are given by that table; D and trimming were obtained from the DNA. For this sample there are 96,000 or so clones; 89% appear just once. In total, the top ten clones hold around 1.5% of the sample.

The source was peripheral blood, collected on day 0 of AZD1222 vaccination. This TCR was sampled from an adult in good health. Here the chain combines TRBV5-4 and TRBJ1-1; 10 bases in the middle match TRBD1. The CDR3 has the sequence CASSWDRGNTEAFF. The bases are TGTGCCAGCAGCTGGGACAGGGGGAACACTGAAGCTTTCTTT.